This passage covers 5 T cell receptor beta chains from one sample sequenced in a study of cytomegalovirus exposure and HLA in healthy donors. Some clones are missing from TCRdb's copy, which holds only in-frame ones; the method was immunoSEQ multiplex PCR. The repertoire includes about 180,000 clones, approximately 87% of them detected once, and roughly 1.5% sits in the top ten. Sequences were obtained from PBMCs. The receptors were sampled from a woman under 40 in good health and CMV-seronegative.

This chain connects TRBV2 to TRBJ2-1; D might be TRBD1 (6 bases). V lost 7 bases to trimming and J lost 9 bases, with 16 bases between them. Germline V gives CDR1 SNHLY, CDR2 FYNNEI. The CDR3 runs 13 residues. CDR3: CASNPNSQGEQFF. CDR3 sequence (DNA): TGTGCCAGCAACCCCAACTCACAGGGTGAGCAGTTCTTC.

The chain has TRBV9 and TRBJ2-3; 8 bases match TRBD1. The CDR3 runs to 18 residues. Germline assignment: CDR1 SGDLS and CDR2 YYNGEE. V gave up 4 bases and J gave up 10 bases; unmatched junction bases: 23. CDR3 sequence: CASSPYNRQGPTRSPQYF. CDR3 in DNA: TGTGCCAGCAGCCCGTACAACAGACAGGGGCCTACGAGGTCCCCGCAGTATTTT. Supplemented by reference TRBV9 and TRBJ2-3, the full variable domain reads DSGVTQTPKHLITATGQRVTLRCSPRSGDLSVYWYQQSLDQGLQFLIQYYNGEERAKGNILERFSAQQFPDLHSELNLSSLELGDSALYFCASSPYNRQGPTRSPQYFGPGTRLTVL.

V and J are TRBV6-5 and TRBJ1-1; D is unresolved. This CDR3 region has 15 residues. Germline V gives CDR1 MNHEY, CDR2 SVGAGI. V was trimmed by 2 bases and J by 1 base, leaving 11 bases between them. Written as DNA, the CDR3 is TGTGCCAGCAGTTACCGGGTGGGGAGGAACACTGAAGCTTTCTTT. Amino acids: CASSYRVGRNTEAFF.

This chain links TRBV27 with TRBJ2-7, with 9 nucleotides matching TRBD1. Germline V gene data show CDR1 as MNHEY and CDR2 as SMNVEV (reference sequence). The ends lost 3 bases at V and 2 bases at J; junction bases unmatched: 5. There are 15 residues in the CDR3. The CDR3 nucleotides read TGTGCCAGCAGTTTCGGACAGGGGATTACCTACGAGCAGTACTTC. Its protein is CASSFGQGITYEQYF.

Only one count was recorded for this clone. The chain couples TRBV5-1 to TRBJ2-1; D ambiguous. Germline V gene lookup returns CDR1 SGHRS and CDR2 YFSETQ. Deletions cut 0 bases from V and 8 bases from J, with 9 bases between. The CDR3 is 13 residues long. The CDR3 DNA sequence: TGCGCCAGCAGCTTGGACTTTATCTATGAGCAGTTCTTC. Translation gives CASSLDFIYEQFF.